This is a list of T cell receptor beta chains from one sample in a study of metastatic and nonmetastatic thyroid tumors. TCRdb re-called the PCR reads with MiXCR. The repertoire consists of about 30,000 clones, with around a quarter occurring once and the leading ten covering over 8.5%. The sample consisted of blood. These receptors were obtained from a female donor with papillary thyroid cancer or a benign thyroid nodule (not recorded which). Some clones in this sample may be carry-over from other donors' samples. Both conserved end residues are part of each CDR3. Each record gives: J gene, D gene, V gene, clone size, CDR3 DNA, CDR3 protein. The D gene is left open where the match is weak. Size tells how often a clone was seen (once, few, many) or the class of an expanded clone, and some rows leave it out.

j_call: TRBJ1-4; d_call: -; v_call: TRBV5-6; clone_size: many; cdr3_nt: TGTGCCAGCAGCATTAATGAAAAACTGTTTTTT; cdr3_aa: CASSINEKLFF
j_call: TRBJ2-1; d_call: TRBD1; v_call: TRBV6-2/TRBV6-3; clone_size: many; cdr3_nt: TGTGCCAGCAGCACCACAGGGGGCTACAATGAGCAGTTCTTC; cdr3_aa: CASSTTGGYNEQFF
j_call: TRBJ1-1; d_call: -; v_call: TRBV30; clone_size: -; cdr3_nt: TGTGCCTGGAGTGCCTGGGGCGACACTGAAGCTTTCTTT; cdr3_aa: CAWSAWGDTEAFF
j_call: TRBJ1-6; d_call: -; v_call: TRBV28; clone_size: -; cdr3_nt: TGTGCCTCGGGGGTGGTCACCTATAATTCACCCCTCCACTTT; cdr3_aa: CASGVVTYNSPLHF
j_call: TRBJ2-3; d_call: TRBD2; v_call: TRBV20-1; clone_size: -; cdr3_nt: TGCAGTGCCAAAGGGCTAGCGGAGTTCACAGATACGCAGTATTTT; cdr3_aa: CSAKGLAEFTDTQYF
j_call: TRBJ2-7; d_call: -; v_call: TRBV7-2; clone_size: few; cdr3_nt: TGTGCCAGCAGGCTGGGAGGAGACGAGCGGTACTTC; cdr3_aa: CASRLGGDERYF
j_call: TRBJ1-1; d_call: TRBD1; v_call: TRBV18; clone_size: many; cdr3_nt: TGTGCCAGCTCACCACCCAGTGGCGGGCAGGGGGACTCTGAAGCTTTCTTT; cdr3_aa: CASSPPSGGQGDSEAFF
j_call: TRBJ2-1; d_call: TRBD2; v_call: TRBV12-3/TRBV12-4; clone_size: medium-sized; cdr3_nt: TGTGCCAGCAGTTTTGGGCTAGCGGGGAATGAGCAGTTCTTC; cdr3_aa: CASSFGLAGNEQFF
j_call: TRBJ1-1; d_call: TRBD1; v_call: TRBV19; clone_size: medium-sized; cdr3_nt: TGTGCCAGCAGAAAGACAGGGAGTGAAGCTTTCTTT; cdr3_aa: CASRKTGSEAFF
j_call: TRBJ1-3; d_call: -; v_call: TRBV6-6; clone_size: many; cdr3_nt: TGTGCCAGCAGTTACGGGGGGGGGTCCGGAAACACCATATATTTT; cdr3_aa: CASSYGGGSGNTIYF
j_call: TRBJ2-5; d_call: -; v_call: TRBV5-1; clone_size: many; cdr3_nt: TGCGCCAGCAGTCCCGACCGTGTTGGCCAAGAGACCCAGTACTTC; cdr3_aa: CASSPDRVGQETQYF
j_call: TRBJ2-2; d_call: -; v_call: TRBV30; clone_size: -; cdr3_nt: TGTGCCTCCACCCGAGGGCCGGGGATGAGCGGGGAGCTGTTTTTT; cdr3_aa: CASTRGPGMSGELFF
j_call: TRBJ1-3; d_call: -; v_call: TRBV14; clone_size: many; cdr3_nt: TGTGCCAGCAGCCAACTCAGGGGCACTGGAGACACCATATATTTT; cdr3_aa: CASSQLRGTGDTIYF
j_call: TRBJ2-7; d_call: -; v_call: TRBV6-1; clone_size: few; cdr3_nt: TGTGCCAGCAGGGAATTGGGGGGAGGATACGAGCAGTACTTC; cdr3_aa: CASRELGGGYEQYF
j_call: TRBJ1-2; d_call: -; v_call: TRBV28; clone_size: medium-sized; cdr3_nt: TGTGCCACAGGAGGTCGAGACTATGGCTACACCTTC; cdr3_aa: CATGGRDYGYTF
j_call: TRBJ2-2; d_call: -; v_call: TRBV6-1; clone_size: many; cdr3_nt: TGTGCCAGCAGAGGGGCGAACACCGGGGAGCTGTTTTTT; cdr3_aa: CASRGANTGELFF
j_call: TRBJ1-6; d_call: TRBD1; v_call: TRBV14; clone_size: many; cdr3_nt: TGTGCCAGCAGCCAAGGACAGGGTCTAAATTCACCCCTCCACTTT; cdr3_aa: CASSQGQGLNSPLHF
j_call: TRBJ2-7; d_call: -; v_call: TRBV7-2; clone_size: -; cdr3_nt: TGTGCCAGCAGCTCTGGGCCGGGGGCGCAGTACTTC; cdr3_aa: CASSSGPGAQYF
j_call: TRBJ2-1; d_call: -; v_call: TRBV7-2; clone_size: many; cdr3_nt: TGTGCCAGCCGTTCCGGCCGAGGCGGAAGCTCCTACAATGAGCAGTTCTTC; cdr3_aa: CASRSGRGGSSYNEQFF
j_call: TRBJ2-7; d_call: -; v_call: TRBV29-1; clone_size: few; cdr3_nt: TGCAGCGAAGTGGGACCCCAACGATCCTACGAGCAGTACTTC; cdr3_aa: CSEVGPQRSYEQYF
j_call: TRBJ2-3; d_call: TRBD2; v_call: TRBV15; clone_size: many; cdr3_nt: TGTGCCACCAGCAGAGGGGCCGGGAGGAGCACAGATACGCAGTATTTT; cdr3_aa: CATSRGAGRSTDTQYF
j_call: TRBJ1-3; d_call: TRBD1; v_call: TRBV11-2; clone_size: few; cdr3_nt: TGTGCCAGGAGCCCCGGGACAGGGGAGTTTGGCGGAAACACCATAAATTTT; cdr3_aa: CARSPGTGEFGGNTINF
j_call: TRBJ2-2; d_call: TRBD2; v_call: TRBV4-3; clone_size: many; cdr3_nt: TGCGCCAGCAGCCAAGGGACTAGCGGGAGTTTCACCGGGGAGCTGTTTTTT; cdr3_aa: CASSQGTSGSFTGELFF
j_call: TRBJ1-2; d_call: -; v_call: TRBV7-2; clone_size: many; cdr3_nt: TGTGCCAGCAGTCCGGACAGTAACTATGGCTACACCTTC; cdr3_aa: CASSPDSNYGYTF
j_call: TRBJ1-6; d_call: TRBD1; v_call: TRBV6-2/TRBV6-3; clone_size: -; cdr3_nt: TGTGCCAGCAGTTCACGACAGGGTGGCCTCCAGTTT; cdr3_aa: CASSSRQGGLQF
j_call: TRBJ2-5; d_call: TRBD2; v_call: TRBV19; clone_size: many; cdr3_nt: TGTGCCAGTAGTATCTATCTAGCGGGAGGTGGGGAAGAGACCCAGTACTTC; cdr3_aa: CASSIYLAGGGEETQYF
j_call: TRBJ1-1; d_call: TRBD1; v_call: TRBV6-1; clone_size: medium-sized; cdr3_nt: TGTGCCAGCAGTGAACCGGGACAGGGGAACACTGAAGCTTTCTTT; cdr3_aa: CASSEPGQGNTEAFF
j_call: TRBJ2-1; d_call: TRBD2; v_call: TRBV20-1; clone_size: -; cdr3_nt: TGCAGTGCTAGAGACCCCCGGACTAGCGGGATCAATGAGCAGTTCTTC; cdr3_aa: CSARDPRTSGINEQFF
j_call: TRBJ1-1; d_call: -; v_call: TRBV5-1; clone_size: -; cdr3_nt: TGCGCCAGCAGCTTGGGAGCGAACACTGAAGCTTTCTTT; cdr3_aa: CASSLGANTEAFF
j_call: TRBJ2-2; d_call: -; v_call: TRBV10-3; clone_size: few; cdr3_nt: TGTGCCATCAGTGAAACAGAAGGAGGGGGCACCGGGGAGCTGTTTTTT; cdr3_aa: CAISETEGGGTGELFF
j_call: TRBJ2-7; d_call: TRBD2; v_call: TRBV5-1; clone_size: -; cdr3_nt: TGCGCCAGCAGCTCATCCGGGACTACCCACTACGAGCAGTACTTC; cdr3_aa: CASSSSGTTHYEQYF
j_call: TRBJ1-1; d_call: -; v_call: TRBV12-3/TRBV12-4; clone_size: -; cdr3_nt: TGTGCCAGCACCCTACAGGGTAACACTGAAGCTTTCTTT; cdr3_aa: CASTLQGNTEAFF
j_call: TRBJ2-1; d_call: -; v_call: TRBV2; clone_size: many; cdr3_nt: TGTGCCAGCAGTGAGGAACAGGGTTACAATGAGCAGTTCTTC; cdr3_aa: CASSEEQGYNEQFF
j_call: TRBJ2-1; d_call: -; v_call: TRBV6-4; clone_size: many; cdr3_nt: TGTGCCAGCAGTGTTGGCGGGGATTACAATGAGCAGTTCTTC; cdr3_aa: CASSVGGDYNEQFF
j_call: TRBJ2-2; d_call: -; v_call: TRBV24-1; clone_size: many; cdr3_nt: TGTGCCACCAGTGAAGGGGGAATAACCGGGGAGCTGTTTTTT; cdr3_aa: CATSEGGITGELFF
j_call: TRBJ2-5; d_call: -; v_call: TRBV2; clone_size: many; cdr3_nt: TGTGCCAGCAGTGACAGGTGGCAAGAGACCCAGTACTTC; cdr3_aa: CASSDRWQETQYF
j_call: TRBJ1-1; d_call: -; v_call: TRBV5-1; clone_size: many; cdr3_nt: TGCGCCAGCAGCGGAAACACTGAAGCTTTCTTT; cdr3_aa: CASSGNTEAFF
j_call: TRBJ1-6; d_call: -; v_call: TRBV7-2; clone_size: many; cdr3_nt: TGTGCCAGCAGCTTATCAGCCTCGTATAATTCACCCCTCCACTTT; cdr3_aa: CASSLSASYNSPLHF
j_call: TRBJ1-4; d_call: -; v_call: TRBV30; clone_size: many; cdr3_nt: TGTGCCTGGTCAAATACAAATGAAAAACTGTTTTTT; cdr3_aa: CAWSNTNEKLFF
j_call: TRBJ1-1; d_call: -; v_call: TRBV20-1; clone_size: many; cdr3_nt: TGCAGTGCTAGTAAATCGCACACTGAAGCTTTCTTT; cdr3_aa: CSASKSHTEAFF
j_call: TRBJ2-1; d_call: -; v_call: TRBV20-1; clone_size: -; cdr3_nt: TGCAGTGCTATGGTACCGGGAAAAGCCGGTGAGCAGTTCTTC; cdr3_aa: CSAMVPGKAGEQFF
j_call: TRBJ2-7; d_call: TRBD1; v_call: TRBV6-1; clone_size: medium-sized; cdr3_nt: TGTGCCAGCAGTGGGGGGGACAGGAGCTCCTACGAGCAGTACTTC; cdr3_aa: CASSGGDRSSYEQYF
j_call: TRBJ1-4; d_call: -; v_call: TRBV4-1; clone_size: many; cdr3_nt: TGCGCCAGCAGCCAAGTTCTAAGGCAGCTCAATGAAAAACTGTTTTTT; cdr3_aa: CASSQVLRQLNEKLFF
j_call: TRBJ2-1; d_call: TRBD1; v_call: TRBV6-1; clone_size: -; cdr3_nt: TGTGCCCGCAGCGCCCGGGACAGTGGCCACAATGCGCAGTTCTTC; cdr3_aa: CARSARDSGHNAQFF
j_call: TRBJ1-2; d_call: -; v_call: TRBV20-1; clone_size: many; cdr3_nt: TGCAGTGCTAGTGGAGGCTATGGCTACACCTTC; cdr3_aa: CSASGGYGYTF
j_call: TRBJ1-1; d_call: TRBD1; v_call: TRBV18; clone_size: many; cdr3_nt: TGTGCCAGCTCACCAAGGACAGGGATGGAGAACACTGAAGCTTTCTTT; cdr3_aa: CASSPRTGMENTEAFF
j_call: TRBJ2-7; d_call: -; v_call: TRBV10-1; clone_size: -; cdr3_nt: TGCGCCAGCAGTGAGTACAGGGGAGGAGGGCAGTACTTC; cdr3_aa: CASSEYRGGGQYF
j_call: TRBJ2-7; d_call: TRBD1; v_call: TRBV28; clone_size: many; cdr3_nt: TGTGCCAGCAGTTTTCACAGGGGATACGAGCAGTACTTC; cdr3_aa: CASSFHRGYEQYF
j_call: TRBJ2-1; d_call: -; v_call: TRBV6-1; clone_size: -; cdr3_nt: TGTGCCAGCAAGCCGGGACCGGGGCAGCGTGAGCTGTTCTTC; cdr3_aa: CASKPGPGQRELFF
j_call: TRBJ2-1; d_call: TRBD2; v_call: TRBV7-9; clone_size: many; cdr3_nt: TGTGCCAGCAGCTTATCTCTAGCGGGAGCCCACAATGAGCAGTTCTTC; cdr3_aa: CASSLSLAGAHNEQFF
j_call: TRBJ2-1; d_call: TRBD2; v_call: TRBV10-3; clone_size: many; cdr3_nt: TGTGCCATCAGTCCAACGAAGGATAGTTGGGGGGGGACGGACAATGAGCAGTTCTTC; cdr3_aa: CAISPTKDSWGGTDNEQFF
j_call: TRBJ2-2; d_call: TRBD2; v_call: TRBV5-6; clone_size: many; cdr3_nt: TGTGCCAGCAGCTCTAGCGGGGTCGCGGGCACCGGGGAGCTGTTTTTT; cdr3_aa: CASSSSGVAGTGELFF
j_call: TRBJ2-5; d_call: TRBD1; v_call: TRBV7-9; clone_size: many; cdr3_nt: TGTGCCAGCAGCTTCGGGGACAGGCGTCAAGAGACCCAGTACTTC; cdr3_aa: CASSFGDRRQETQYF
j_call: TRBJ2-2; d_call: -; v_call: TRBV5-4; clone_size: many; cdr3_nt: TGTGCCAGCCCCCCCCCGGAGCCCGGCACCGGGGAGCTGTTTTTT; cdr3_aa: CASPPPEPGTGELFF
j_call: TRBJ2-7; d_call: -; v_call: TRBV5-1; clone_size: many; cdr3_nt: TGCGCCAGCAGCCCGGACCGAGCCTACGAGCAGTACTTC; cdr3_aa: CASSPDRAYEQYF
j_call: TRBJ2-5; d_call: -; v_call: TRBV12-3/TRBV12-4; clone_size: -; cdr3_nt: TGTGCCAGCAGTTTGCCCCAGACTCAAGAGACCCAGTACTTC; cdr3_aa: CASSLPQTQETQYF
j_call: TRBJ2-7; d_call: -; v_call: TRBV27; clone_size: -; cdr3_nt: TGTGCCAACAGTCGAAATATGGGCTCCGAACGTAATACCCAGTACTTC; cdr3_aa: CANSRNMGSERNTQYF
j_call: TRBJ2-7; d_call: TRBD1; v_call: TRBV20-1; clone_size: -; cdr3_nt: TGCAGTGCTCTACCCGGGACAGGGTTTTACGAGCAGTACTTC; cdr3_aa: CSALPGTGFYEQYF
j_call: TRBJ2-7; d_call: -; v_call: TRBV20-1; clone_size: many; cdr3_nt: TGCAGTGCTAGAGTCGCGGAACCGTTGTACGAGCAGTACTTC; cdr3_aa: CSARVAEPLYEQYF
j_call: TRBJ1-5; d_call: -; v_call: TRBV20-1; clone_size: -; cdr3_nt: TGCAGTGCTAGCCCGGGGGGGGTTGGGGGCAATCAGCCCCAGCATTTT; cdr3_aa: CSASPGGVGGNQPQHF